The clone carrying this T cell receptor (beta chain) came up once. Random-hexamer reverse transcription was applied to about 0.45 to 1 ug RNA. Amplification of the TCR beta CDR3 was carried out by immunoSEQ multiplex PCR, which spanned a total of 54 Vbeta and 13 Jbeta segments. TCRdb re-called the immunoSEQ multiplex PCR reads with MiXCR, one entry per CDR3 protein. The sample lists 95,000 to 150,000 distinct CDR3 sequences, about 94% occurring once. The sample comes from a study of CD8 T cells in Susac syndrome. Germline V gene data show CDR1 as SGHRS and CDR2 as YFSETQ. Deletions cut 3 bases from V and 0 bases from J, with 13 bases between. This CDR3 region has 15 residues.

This rearrangement joins TRBV5-1 to TRBJ2-7, with D tentatively TRBD1 or TRBD2 (5 bases each). Sample: CD4+ T cells from PBMCs. This clonotype was sampled from a human donor in good health. Written as DNA, the CDR3 is TGCGCCAGCAGCTCCGCCGGGGCAGACTCCTACGAGCAGTACTTC. As protein: CASSSAGADSYEQYF.